Listed here is a single TCR beta chain. Its specificity is unknown. The source of the sample is a study of blood T cells in healthy people across ages. Study-wide findings and caveats: Long-lived donors had more naive CD4+ cells and higher diversity than aged donors. Roughly linear declines in TCR beta diversity per million T cells occurred with age.

Germline V gene data show CDR1 as SGHTA and CDR2 as FQGNSA. The CDR3 runs 17 residues. V dropped 1 base and J dropped 3; count of bases not matched to a gene: 8. Sample-barcoded 5' priming and a J-beta primer mix drove a second PCR of roughly 6 to 12 cycles. TCRdb reprocessed the 5' RACE reads with MiXCR, giving one entry per CDR3 protein. This repertoire shows around 650,000 distinct CDR3 sequences, about 34% found once; its top ten account for less than 20%. The sequence was obtained from a woman aged 80 or over in good health. Sequencing was carried out using blood. The chain joins TRBV7-2 to TRBJ2-1; the match to TRBD2 covers 8 bases. The CDR3 is CASSLVLGGGLYNEQFF. CDR3 sequence (DNA): TGTGCCAGCAGCTTAGTTCTCGGCGGGGGGCTCTACAATGAGCAGTTCTTC. Full variable domain (remainder filled in from reference TRBV7-2 and TRBJ2-1): GAGVSQSPSNKVTEKGKDVELRCDPISGHTALYWYRQSLGQGLEFLIYFQGNSAPDKSGLPSDRFSAERTGGSVSTLTIQRTQQEDSAVYLCASSLVLGGGLYNEQFFGPGTRLTVL.